This T cell receptor beta chain comes out of a study of pediatric ulcerative colitis. Notes on the study in general: Blood samples from a couple of patients yielded substantially fewer templates and were excluded from blood-rectal overlap analysis.

Worth noting for this clone: Its cognate antigen is unknown.

The survey-level immunoSEQ assay was used. Each sample received Survey-level depth of up to 500,000 reads. Profiled with immunoSEQ multiplex PCR; TCRdb holds only in-frame clones, not every one. The sample contains tens of thousands of clones, over 70% of which appear only once. Losses at the gene ends were 5 bases for V and 8 bases for J; bases not matched to a gene: 10. The germline V gene has CDR1 MDHEN and CDR2 SYDVKM. CDR3 length: 15 amino acids. The source material was blood. The chain couples TRBV28 to TRBJ1-2, with TRBD1 matching over 11 bases. The TCR sequence derives from a boy younger than 18 with moderate ulcerative colitis. The chain's CDR3 is CASSPGTGGLGGYTF. The CDR3 DNA is TGTGCCAGCAGTCCCGGGACAGGGGGTTTGGGGGGCTACACCTTC.